This T cell receptor (beta chain) was captured in a study of vaccination effects on CD4 cells after COVID-19. General observations from the study: Clones of infection and vaccine origin contracted markedly late after vaccination.

The authors isolated CD4+ T cells after roughly 10 days of culture. Of the BNT162b2 and mRNA-1273 vaccines, participants received two doses of one or the other. Points on this clone: Its antigen remains unknown.

The germline V gene encodes CDR1 SEHNR and CDR2 FQNEAQ (reference sequence). V was clipped by 5 bases and J by 6 bases, with 10 bases between them. CDR3 length equals 13 residues. Assay used: immunoSEQ multiplex PCR; TCRdb lists only in-frame clones, some missing. Counted here are 50,000 to 80,000 clones, under 80% occurring once; the ten biggest clones make up roughly 2.2%. This sequence originates from a human donor who received a COVID-19 vaccine. J is TRBJ1-4 and V is TRBV7-9; no clear D gene. Here the sequenced sample was CD4+ T cells from PBMCs cultured without peptide, taken after COVID-19 vaccination. This CDR3 reads CASSRWSDEKLFF. In DNA, the CDR3 is TGTGCCAGCAGCCGGTGGTCGGATGAAAAACTGTTTTTT. The full variable domain, completed using reference TRBV7-9 and TRBJ1-4, is DTGVSQNPRHKITKRGQNVTFRCDPISEHNRLYWYRQTLGQGPEFLTYFQNEAQLEKSRLLSDRFSAERPKGSFSTLEIQRTEQGDSAMYLCASSRWSDEKLFFGSGTQLSVL.